One sample yielded the 20 T cell receptor beta chains listed below, sequenced in a study of cytomegalovirus exposure and HLA in healthy donors. It was with 60 Vbeta and 13 Jbeta primers that the PCR ran. Sequencing used immunoSEQ multiplex PCR; TCRdb keeps in-frame clones, though not all of them. Of 160,000 or so clones in the sample, around 80% were seen once. The source material was PBMCs. These receptors came from a male donor in good health and CMV-seropositive.

This clone was recorded only once. The chain couples TRBV9 to TRBJ2-2; 11 bases are shared with TRBD2. The CDR3 consists of 15 residues. The germline CDR1 and CDR2 sequences are SGDLS and YYNGEE. Trimming cost V 0 bases and J 9 bases; bases outside gene matches: 4. This CDR3 reads CASSVVSGGARELFF. The CDR3 coding sequence is TGTGCCAGCAGCGTAGTTAGCGGGGGGGCCAGGGAGCTGTTTTTT.

This rearrangement joins TRBV5-1 to TRBJ2-3; D gene ambiguous. Germline CDR1 is SGHRS and CDR2 is YFSETQ. V was cut by 5 bases and J by 0 bases, with 10 bases left in between. The CDR3 spans 14 residues. CDR3 sequence: CASRVASSTDTQYF. For the CDR3, the DNA is TGCGCCAGCAGAGTCGCGTCTAGCACAGATACGCAGTATTTT.

The V gene is TRBV7-9, the J gene TRBJ1-1; D is uncertain. In germline, CDR1 is SEHNR, CDR2 FQNEAQ (reference sequence). This CDR3 has 14 residues. V was shortened by 5 bases and J by 1 base, with 11 bases between the two germline ends. CDR3 bases: TGTGCCAGCAGCGCATACAGCGGGAACACTGAAGCTTTCTTT. Protein: CASSAYSGNTEAFF. The whole variable domain, filled in from reference TRBV7-9 and TRBJ1-1, reads DTGVSQNPRHKITKRGQNVTFRCDPISEHNRLYWYRQTLGQGPEFLTYFQNEAQLEKSRLLSDRFSAERPKGSFSTLEIQRTEQGDSAMYLCASSAYSGNTEAFFGQGTRLTVV.

The chain combines TRBV19 with TRBJ1-5; TRBD1 matches 9 bases. Unmatched junction bases numbered 11, after V lost 5 bases and J lost 0 bases. The CDR3 consists of 18 residues. Germline values: CDR1 LNHDA, CDR2 SQIVND (reference sequence). This chain's CDR3 is CASSVILGQGLSNQPQHF. In DNA, the CDR3 is TGTGCCAGTAGTGTAATCTTGGGACAGGGACTTAGCAATCAGCCCCAGCATTTT.

The rearrangement uses TRBV30 and TRBJ2-7; the match to TRBD2 covers 12 bases. CDR1 is GTSNPN, CDR2 SVGIG, per germline (reference sequence). V was pared by 1 base and J by 6 bases, with 7 bases of the junction left unmatched. CDR3 length equals 15 residues. The CDR3 region is CAWSALAGGPAEQYF. The CDR3 DNA reads TGTGCCTGGAGTGCCCTAGCGGGAGGGCCCGCCGAGCAGTACTTC. Drawing the rest from reference TRBV30 and TRBJ2-7, the complete variable domain is SQTIHQWPATLVQPVGSPLSLECTVEGTSNPNLYWYRQAAGRGLQLLFYSVGIGQISSEVPQNLSASRPQDRQFILSSKKLLLSDSGFYLCAWSALAGGPAEQYFGPGTRLTVT.

The chain carries TRBV5-6 and TRBJ2-6, with D perhaps matching TRBD1 (6 bases). Germline assignment: CDR1 SGHDT and CDR2 YYEEEE. The CDR3 totals 15 residues. V shed 5 bases and J shed 4 bases, with 13 bases lying between them. The CDR3 DNA is TGTGCCAGCAGTCCTACAGGGTCCGGGGCCAACGTCCTGACTTTC. The encoded protein is CASSPTGSGANVLTF.

V is TRBV7-6 and J is TRBJ1-5; no definite D call. CDR1 and CDR2 from the germline V gene are SGHVS and FNYEAQ. The CDR3 totals 14 residues. The germline V and J ends were trimmed by 5 bases and 7 bases, with 15 bases remaining between them. As DNA, the CDR3 is TGTGCCAGCAGCCCAGTCCCGGCAGGACAGCCCCAGCATTTT. It is translated as CASSPVPAGQPQHF.

The chain carries TRBV5-6 and TRBJ2-3, with a tentative D call TRBD1 (5 bases). Germline loops: CDR1 SGHDT, CDR2 YYEEEE. This CDR3 comprises 16 residues. V was clipped by 0 bases and J by 3 bases, with 14 bases between them. DNA for the CDR3: TGTGCCAGCAGCTTGGTGGGCCAGGGCGCGACAGATACGCAGTATTTT. Amino acid sequence: CASSLVGQGATDTQYF.

The V gene is TRBV4-3, the J gene TRBJ1-1; 7 nucleotides align to TRBD1. The CDR3 covers 14 residues. Germline CDR1 is LGHNA and CDR2 is YSLEER. The V and J ends lost 4 bases and 0 bases, in that order; junction bases with no gene match: 2. Here the CDR3 reads CASSLGQVNTEAFF. CDR3 nucleotides: TGCGCCAGCAGCCTCGGACAGGTGAACACTGAAGCTTTCTTT.

Details on this clone: This could be a read error, since a much larger clone is one nucleotide away. The rearrangement links TRBV5-5 to TRBJ2-7; D is uncertain. V was cut by 3 bases and J by 3 bases, with 4 bases left in between. The CDR3 length is 11 residues. CDR1 is SGHKS, CDR2 YYEKEE, per germline (reference sequence). The CDR3 reads CASSSLYEQYF. The CDR3 region has the DNA TGTGCCAGCAGCTCCCTCTACGAGCAGTACTTC.

This chain uses TRBV15 with TRBJ2-3, with unresolved D. Germline V gene data show CDR1 as LNHNV and CDR2 as YYDKDF (reference sequence). Trimming removed 4 bases from V and 0 bases from J, with 8 bases in between. The CDR3 totals 14 residues. Written as DNA, the CDR3 is TGTGCCACCAGCACCAGCAGGAGCACAGATACGCAGTATTTT. It codes for CATSTSRSTDTQYF.

The chain employs TRBV28 and TRBJ2-5; D possibly corresponds to TRBD2 (6 bases). Germline assignment: CDR1 MDHEN and CDR2 SYDVKM. V was shortened by 5 bases and J by 7 bases, with 17 bases between the two germline ends. The CDR3 runs 14 residues. The CDR3 sequence: CASSPVGRLGTQYF. The CDR3 coding sequence is TGTGCCAGCAGTCCCGTCGGGAGACTCGGGACCCAGTACTTC.

The rearrangement joins TRBV28 to TRBJ1-5, with 7 positions matching TRBD1. The CDR3 is 17 amino acids. The V segment lost 7 bases and the J segment 0 bases; nucleotides outside the gene matches: 12. Germline CDR1 reads MDHEN; CDR2 reads SYDVKM. The CDR3 is CASKTREDRYSNQPQHF. CDR3 nucleotide sequence: TGTGCCAGCAAAACCAGGGAGGACAGGTATAGCAATCAGCCCCAGCATTTT.

The chain uses TRBV30 and TRBJ1-5; D possibly corresponds to TRBD1 (5 bases). V was cut by 1 base and J by 0 bases, with 16 bases left in between. The CDR3 totals 17 residues. Germline assignment: CDR1 GTSNPN and CDR2 SVGIG (reference sequence). The CDR3: CAWSGGTSDPSNQPQHF. The CDR3 DNA is TGTGCCTGGAGTGGGGGGACTTCCGACCCTAGCAATCAGCCCCAGCATTTT.

Details on this clone: Germline is not matched at one junction end, which may reflect a read error. The chain links TRBV7-2 to TRBJ2-3; D gene uncertain. Per the germline V gene, CDR1 is SGHTA and CDR2 is FQGNSA. The length of the CDR3 is 11 residues. CDR3 DNA sequence: TGTGCCAGCAGCTTAGGCCAGGTATTGAATTTT. This sequence encodes CASSLGQVLNF.

V gene TRBV15 combines with J gene TRBJ1-1; a possible D gene is TRBD1 (5 bases). Germline assignment: CDR1 LNHNV and CDR2 YYDKDF (reference sequence). The CDR3 spans 13 residues. V lost 1 base, J lost 6 bases, and 9 bases lay in between. The CDR3 protein is CATSRADTAEAFF. In DNA form, the CDR3 reads TGTGCCACCAGCAGAGCGGACACGGCTGAAGCTTTCTTT.

In regard to this clone: A read error may account for a junction end that differs from germline. This chain connects TRBV14 to TRBJ1-3; 9 nucleotides line up with TRBD1. Germline CDR1 SGHDN, CDR2 FVKESK. The CDR3 covers 14 residues. The CDR3 spells CASTSQGAGNAIYF. In nucleotides, the CDR3 is TGTGCCAGCACTTCACAGGGGGCTGGAAACGCCATATATTTT.

The V gene is TRBV2, the J gene TRBJ2-3, with TRBD2 matching over 13 bases. CDR3 size: 18 residues. V dropped 9 bases and J dropped 2; count of bases not matched to a gene: 14. Germline lookup yields CDR1 SNHLY and CDR2 FYNNEI. CDR3 bases: TGTGCCAGAGATTCCGGGACTAGCGGGACTAGTCTCACAGATACGCAGTATTTT. Translation gives CARDSGTSGTSLTDTQYF.

The V and J genes are TRBV19 and TRBJ1-5; 8 bases are shared with TRBD1. CDR1 is LNHDA, CDR2 SQIVND, per germline (reference sequence). Trimming removed 6 bases from V and 6 bases from J; junction bases left unmatched: 7. The CDR3 extends over 14 amino acids. CDR3: CASRTTGAGQPQHF. The CDR3 nucleotides are TGTGCCAGTAGGACGACAGGGGCAGGTCAGCCCCAGCATTTT. Looking up the rest from reference TRBV19 and TRBJ1-5 gives the full variable domain: DGGITQSPKYLFRKEGQNVTLSCEQNLNHDAMYWYRQDPGQGLRLIYYSQIVNDFQKGDIAEGYSVSREKKESFPLTVTSAQKNPTAFYLCASRTTGAGQPQHFGDGTRLSIL.

The J gene is TRBJ2-1, the V gene TRBV7-6; TRBD1 aligns across 7 bases. CDR1 and CDR2 (germline): SGHVS, FNYEAQ. V lost 1 base, J lost 2 bases, and 2 bases stayed unmatched. The CDR3 runs to 15 residues. CDR3 sequence reads: CASSLGQGAYNEQFF. The CDR3 bases are TGTGCCAGCAGCTTAGGCCAGGGGGCCTACAATGAGCAGTTCTTC.